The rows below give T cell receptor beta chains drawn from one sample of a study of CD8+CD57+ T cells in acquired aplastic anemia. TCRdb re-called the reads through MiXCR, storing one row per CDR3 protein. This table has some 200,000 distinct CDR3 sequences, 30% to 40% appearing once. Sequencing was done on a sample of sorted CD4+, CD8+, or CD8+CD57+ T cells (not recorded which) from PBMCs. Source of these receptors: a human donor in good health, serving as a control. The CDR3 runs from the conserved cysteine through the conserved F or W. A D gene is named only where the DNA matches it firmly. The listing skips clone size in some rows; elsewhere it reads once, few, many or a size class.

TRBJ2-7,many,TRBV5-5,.,CASSFSASSYEQYF,TGTGCCAGCAGCTTTTCGGCGAGCTCCTACGAGCAGTACTTC
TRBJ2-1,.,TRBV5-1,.,CASTFSGSSYNEQFF,TGCGCCAGCACCTTTAGCGGAAGCTCCTACAATGAGCAGTTCTTC
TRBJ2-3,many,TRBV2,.,CASTRDFTDTQYF,TGTGCCAGCACAAGGGACTTCACAGATACGCAGTATTTT
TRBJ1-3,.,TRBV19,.,CASSIAGIGNTIYF,TGTGCCAGTAGTATAGCAGGAATTGGGAACACCATATATTTT
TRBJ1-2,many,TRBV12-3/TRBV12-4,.,CASSLAPTVYGYTF,TGTGCCAGCAGTTTAGCCCCGACAGTCTATGGCTACACCTTC
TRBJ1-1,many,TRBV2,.,CASSVDSGPTEAFF,TGTGCCAGCAGTGTAGATTCGGGTCCCACTGAAGCTTTCTTT
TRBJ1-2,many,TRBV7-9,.,CASSLAGGARGYTF,TGTGCCAGCAGCTTAGCGGGGGGGGCGCGTGGCTACACCTTC
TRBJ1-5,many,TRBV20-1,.,CSASVPNQPQHF,TGCAGTGCTAGTGTCCCCAATCAGCCCCAGCATTTT
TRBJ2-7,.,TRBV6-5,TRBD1,CASCYPGQGADHEQYF,TGTGCCAGCTGTTATCCCGGACAGGGGGCGGATCACGAGCAGTACTTC
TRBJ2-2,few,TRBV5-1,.,CASSWTQGTGELFF,TGCGCCAGCAGCTGGACACAGGGAACCGGGGAGCTGTTTTTT
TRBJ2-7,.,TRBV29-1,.,CSVSGETGGDTSYEQYF,TGCAGCGTCAGCGGCGAGACAGGCGGAGATACCTCCTACGAGCAGTACTTC
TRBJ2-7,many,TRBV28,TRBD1,CASRPGTDNYEQYF,TGTGCCAGCAGGCCCGGGACAGACAACTACGAGCAGTACTTC
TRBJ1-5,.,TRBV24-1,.,CATSDSRGGLNQPQHF,TGTGCCACCAGTGACTCGCGGGGGGGACTCAATCAGCCCCAGCATTTT
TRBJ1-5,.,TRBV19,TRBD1,CASTMTGSISNQPQHF,TGTGCCAGTACAATGACAGGGTCAATTAGCAATCAGCCCCAGCATTTT
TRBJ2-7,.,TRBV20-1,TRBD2,CSARGLGLAGGYEQYF,TGCAGTGCTCGCGGTTTGGGACTAGCGGGAGGGTACGAGCAGTACTTC
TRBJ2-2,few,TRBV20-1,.,CSAPDRETNTGELFF,TGCAGTGCGCCCGACCGAGAAACAAACACCGGGGAGCTGTTTTTT
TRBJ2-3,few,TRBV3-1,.,CASTRAQDTQYF,TGTGCCAGCACCAGGGCGCAAGATACGCAGTATTTT
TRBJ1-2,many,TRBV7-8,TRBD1,CASSLGQGVSNYGYTF,TGTGCCAGCAGCTTAGGGCAGGGGGTGTCTAACTATGGCTACACCTTC
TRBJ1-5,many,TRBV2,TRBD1,CASNQGAQPQHF,TGTGCCAGCAACCAGGGGGCTCAGCCCCAGCATTTT
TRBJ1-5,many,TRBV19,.,CASKDDRSNQPQHF,TGTGCCAGTAAGGATGACAGAAGCAATCAGCCCCAGCATTTT
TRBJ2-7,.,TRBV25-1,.,CASSASARDTASYEQYF,TGTGCCAGCAGTGCATCAGCCCGGGACACGGCCTCCTACGAGCAGTACTTC
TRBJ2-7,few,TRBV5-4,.,CASSLGAVVYEQYF,TGTGCCAGCAGCTTGGGAGCGGTAGTCTACGAGCAGTACTTC
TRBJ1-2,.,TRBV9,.,CASSAHRSANYGYTF,TGTGCCAGCAGCGCCCACAGGTCTGCAAACTATGGCTACACCTTC
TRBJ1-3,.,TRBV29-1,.,CSVRSGGNTIYF,TGCAGCGTTCGGTCAGGAGGAAACACCATATATTTT
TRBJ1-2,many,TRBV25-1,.,CASGHIGNYGYTF,TGTGCCAGCGGACATATTGGGAACTATGGCTACACCTTC
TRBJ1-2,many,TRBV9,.,CASSVTAYGYTF,TGTGCCAGCAGCGTGACAGCCTATGGCTACACCTTC
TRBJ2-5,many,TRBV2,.,CASRAGQFGETQYF,TGTGCCAGCAGGGCCGGACAGTTTGGAGAGACCCAGTACTTC
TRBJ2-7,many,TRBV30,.,CAWSWESYEQYF,TGTGCCTGGAGTTGGGAGTCCTACGAGCAGTACTTC
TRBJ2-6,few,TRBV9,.,CASSVMGGSGANVLTF,TGTGCCAGCAGCGTAATGGGCGGCTCTGGGGCCAACGTCCTGACTTTC
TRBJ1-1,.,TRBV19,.,CASSWRGGVTEAFF,TGTGCCAGTAGTTGGCGGGGTGGTGTCACTGAAGCTTTCTTT
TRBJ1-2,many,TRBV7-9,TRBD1,CASSLPPIIDRVKAGYTF,TGTGCCAGCAGTCTCCCCCCCATAATTGACAGGGTAAAGGCTGGCTACACCTTC
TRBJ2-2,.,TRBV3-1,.,CASSLSTVGTGELFF,TGTGCCAGCTCTTTATCGACAGTTGGCACCGGGGAGCTGTTTTTT
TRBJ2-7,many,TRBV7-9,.,CASSQRGLTGLEQYF,TGTGCCAGCAGTCAGAGAGGACTCACGGGACTCGAGCAGTACTTC
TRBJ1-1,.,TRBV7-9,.,CASSLPGLTNTEAFF,TGTGCCAGCAGCTTACCGGGACTCACGAACACTGAAGCTTTCTTT
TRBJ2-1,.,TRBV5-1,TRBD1,CASSWGQGALNEQFF,TGCGCCAGCAGCTGGGGACAGGGGGCGCTCAATGAGCAGTTCTTC
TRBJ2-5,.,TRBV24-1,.,CATSETGLEETQYF,TGTGCCACCAGTGAAACAGGGCTTGAAGAGACCCAGTACTTC